Listed below are T cell receptor beta chains from one sample, sequenced in a study of shared clonotypes between healthy human individuals. TCRdb's copy holds only in-frame clones and misses some; the assay was immunoSEQ multiplex PCR. The data hold 2 million to 2.5 million clones, with just over 90% observed a single time. Material: naive CD4+ T cells from PBMCs. These receptors all stem from a young man in good health. Some clones in this sample may be carry-over from other donors' samples. The CDR3 runs from the conserved cysteine through the conserved F or W. D genes are given only for firm matches. Size values are once, few and many counts, or a class for expanded clones, and some rows have none.

clone_size j_call v_call d_call cdr3_nt cdr3_aa
- TRBJ1-1 TRBV18 - TGTGCCAGCTCACCACTGGGAGGTACCACTGAAGCTTTCTTT CASSPLGGTTEAFF
- TRBJ1-5 TRBV30 - TGTGCCTGGAGTGTAAGGGTTTCAGGAGATCAGCCCCAGCATTTT CAWSVRVSGDQPQHF
few TRBJ1-1 TRBV19 - TGTGCCAGTAGTGTCGGACAATTTCGAGTCGGAGCTTTCTTT CASSVGQFRVGAFF
- TRBJ2-2 TRBV19 - TGTGCCAGTAGTACCGATACCGGGGAGCTGTTTTTT CASSTDTGELFF
- TRBJ2-1 TRBV5-1 TRBD2 TGCGCCAGCAGCTTGTCGACTACCTCCGGACTAGCGGGGCGGCCCTTGTATGAGCAGTTCTTC CASSLSTTSGLAGRPLYEQFF
once TRBJ1-5 TRBV2 TRBD1 TGTGCCAGCAGTGATCGGTCACGACAGGGCCAGCCCCAGCATTTT CASSDRSRQGQPQHF
- TRBJ1-2 TRBV19 TRBD1 TGTGCCAGTAGTAGAATGGGACAGGGGGATGACTACACCTTC CASSRMGQGDDYTF
- TRBJ2-2 TRBV5-4 - TGTGCCAGCAGCTTGGCCGGTGCCGGGGGAACCGGGGAGCTGTTTTTT CASSLAGAGGTGELFF
- TRBJ2-5 TRBV5-1 TRBD2 TGCGCCAGCAGCTTGCGGGGGACTAGCGGGAGTATACAGGAGACCCAGTACTTC CASSLRGTSGSIQETQYF
- TRBJ1-2 TRBV7-9 - TGTGCCAGCAGCTTAATCTCGGCCGCCGGCTATGGCTACACCTTC CASSLISAAGYGYTF
- TRBJ1-4 TRBV5-1 - TGCGCCAGCAGCTTTGGCAGTAGCAATGAAAAACTGTTTTTT CASSFGSSNEKLFF
- TRBJ2-7 TRBV7-9 TRBD1 TGTGCCAGCAGCCCAGGGACAGGACAATACGAGCAGTACTTC CASSPGTGQYEQYF
- TRBJ1-3 TRBV6-6 - TGTGCCAGCAGTTACCCCCTTCGGTCGTCTGGAAACACCATATATTTT CASSYPLRSSGNTIYF
- TRBJ2-6 TRBV6-6 - TGTGCCAGCAGGACAGGAAACTCTGGGGCCAACGTCCTGACTTTC CASRTGNSGANVLTF
- TRBJ1-5 TRBV7-2 - TGTGCCAGCAGCCCGCGGACTGCCGAGCCCCAGCATTTT CASSPRTAEPQHF
- TRBJ1-1 TRBV6-5 TRBD1 TGTGCCAGCAGTTTCGGGACAGGAGACACTGAAGCTTTCTTT CASSFGTGDTEAFF
- TRBJ1-1 TRBV30 TRBD1 TGTGCCTGGAGTGCCAGGGGGTACACTGAAGCTTTCTTT CAWSARGYTEAFF
- TRBJ1-2 TRBV4-3 TRBD1 TGCGCCAGCAGCCAGAGACAGGGTGGAGGCTACACCTTC CASSQRQGGGYTF
- TRBJ1-5 TRBV28 - TGTGCCAGCGGGGGGGTGGATCAGCCCCAGCATTTT CASGGVDQPQHF
- TRBJ2-5 TRBV14 - TGTGCCAGCAGCCAAGTACGGGCAGCACTAAGCCCAGAGACCCAGTACTTC CASSQVRAALSPETQYF
- TRBJ2-2 TRBV5-6 - TGTGCCAGCAGCTTCACACGGAACACCGGGGAGCTGTTTTTT CASSFTRNTGELFF
- TRBJ2-3 TRBV5-4 - TGTGCCAGCAGCCCCGGGACTCACCCCGCAGATACGCAGTATTTT CASSPGTHPADTQYF
- TRBJ2-2 TRBV28 - TGTGCCAGCAGTTACTCCGGGCCGGGGATAGGGGAGCTGTTTTTT CASSYSGPGIGELFF
- TRBJ2-6 TRBV5-1 - TGCGCCAGCAGCCCTGGCGGGGCCAACGTCCTGACTTTC CASSPGGANVLTF
- TRBJ1-3 TRBV7-2 - TGTGCCAGCAGCTTTATCTCAGTAGCTGTCGGAAACACCATATATTTT CASSFISVAVGNTIYF
- TRBJ1-3 TRBV11-2 - TGTGCCAGCAGCCTAAGGAGGGCAGCTGGAAACACCATATATTTT CASSLRRAAGNTIYF
- TRBJ2-5 TRBV11-1 TRBD2 TGTGCCAGCAGCTTAGCGCCCTCTAGCGGCCAAGAGACCCAGTACTTC CASSLAPSSGQETQYF
- TRBJ2-7 TRBV6-5 TRBD2 TGTGCCAGCAGTTACCCCACGACTAGCGGGAGAGTCGAGCAGTACTTC CASSYPTTSGRVEQYF
- TRBJ2-1 TRBV5-1 - TGCGCCAGCAGCACCGGGTCCCAGGGGTGGGAGCAGTTCTTC CASSTGSQGWEQFF
- TRBJ1-4 TRBV7-8 - TGTGCCAGCAGGAAGGGGTTAGCTAATGAAAAACTGTTTTTT CASRKGLANEKLFF
- TRBJ2-1 TRBV2 TRBD2 TGTGCCAGCAGAGAGGACCGGACTAGCGGGGTCTACAATGAGCAGTTCTTC CASREDRTSGVYNEQFF
- TRBJ2-7 TRBV5-5 - TGTGCCAGCAGCAAAGCAGGGTACGAGCAGTACTTC CASSKAGYEQYF
- TRBJ2-7 TRBV19 - TGTGCCAGTAGTATACTAGGTGCCTTCGGGCCCTACGAGCAGTACTTC CASSILGAFGPYEQYF
- TRBJ1-4 TRBV18 TRBD1 TGTGCCAGCTCACCCCGGACAGGGCCAATCTCAACTAATGAAAAACTGTTTTTT CASSPRTGPISTNEKLFF
once TRBJ2-7 TRBV5-1 TRBD2 TGCGCCAGCAGCTTGGCCCCGGGACTAGCGGCTGAGCAGTACTTC CASSLAPGLAAEQYF
- TRBJ2-7 TRBV6-5 TRBD2 TGTGCCAGCAGTTACTCGGGAGGGATTGCCTACGAGCAGTACTTC CASSYSGGIAYEQYF
- TRBJ2-7 TRBV27 TRBD1 TGTGCCAGCAGTGCACGGGACAGATCCTTCCACGAGCAGTACTTC CASSARDRSFHEQYF
- TRBJ2-7 TRBV5-1 TRBD1 TGCGCCAGCAGCCCAGGGACAGTTTACTACGAGCAGTACTTC CASSPGTVYYEQYF
- TRBJ1-2 TRBV12-5 - TGTGCTAGTGGTCGTCCGGGTATCGTGAGCTATGGCTACACCTTC CASGRPGIVSYGYTF
- TRBJ2-3 TRBV7-2 - TGTGCCAGCAGCTCCCGTACAGATACGCAGTATTTT CASSSRTDTQYF
- TRBJ1-1 TRBV18 - TGTGCCAGCTCACACCAGGGAAACACTGAAGCTTTCTTT CASSHQGNTEAFF
- TRBJ1-1 TRBV5-4 - TGTGCCAGCAGCCCGCCTGGGACAAAAAATGAAGCTTTCTTT CASSPPGTKNEAFF